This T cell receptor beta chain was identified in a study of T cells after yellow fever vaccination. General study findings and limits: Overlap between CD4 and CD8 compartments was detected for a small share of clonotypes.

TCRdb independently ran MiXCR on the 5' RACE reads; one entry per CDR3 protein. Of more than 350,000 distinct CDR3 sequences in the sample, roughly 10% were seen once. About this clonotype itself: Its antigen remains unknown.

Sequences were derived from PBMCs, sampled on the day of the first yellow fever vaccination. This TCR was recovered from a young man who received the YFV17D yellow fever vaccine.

The CDR3 region has the DNA TGTGCCAGCAGCCTTGGAGGGCGAGGGGCAGCTTTCTTT. The encoded protein is CASSLGGRGAAFF. The J gene is TRBJ1-1, the V gene TRBV6-1, with D tentatively TRBD1 (5 bases). The CDR3 totals 13 residues. With 6 bases removed from V and 10 bases from J, the gap between germline ends came to 18 bases. The germline V gene encodes CDR1 MNHNS and CDR2 SASEGT.